The clone carrying this T cell receptor beta chain was seen just once. Antigen unknown. Repertoires were generated with immunoSEQ multiplex PCR, while TCRdb's copy carries only in-frame clones and drops some. Of approximately 500,000 clones in the sample, roughly 85% were seen once. The trim removed 4 bases at V and 2 bases at J, leaving 7 bases unmatched. The CDR3 length is 15 residues. Germline V CDR1 and CDR2: SGDLS, YYNGEE. The treatment was: some 19 received Ad26.COV2.S at low or high dose, single or two shots; roughly five received placebo; per-sample allocation not given. Following the first vaccine or placebo injection, samples were taken on day 63. This entry comes from a study of Ad26.COV2.S vaccination and SARS-CoV-2 variants. Findings and limits, study-wide: Participants in the vaccine arm had higher spike-specific TCR breadth; placebo recipients had lower.

The chain links TRBV9 to TRBJ1-1; 8 nucleotides match TRBD1. The origin of this receptor is a person aged 18-65 years who received the Ad26.COV2.S COVID-19 vaccine or a placebo. The material was peripheral blood, obtained in a trial of Ad26.COV2.S vaccine versus placebo. CDR3 coding DNA: TGTGCCAGCAGCCATACCAGGGGGCAAAACACTGAAGCTTTCTTT. Its protein is CASSHTRGQNTEAFF.